These 17 T cell receptor beta chains originate from one sample sequenced in a study of human CD8 memory T cell subsets. Sequencing libraries of TCR beta were made by UMI-labeled 5' RACE. Reprocessing the 5' RACE reads, TCRdb reports a single entry for every CDR3 protein and omits DNA. Here the sample table reports fewer than 20,000 distinct CDR3 sequences. Input material: CD8+ T cells from PBMCs. Source of these receptors: a human donor in good health.

This chain links TRBV12-3 or TRBV12-4 with TRBJ2-1; TCRdb names TRBD2, which stays unverified in the absence of DNA. The CDR3 is 17 amino acids. CDR3: CASSHGLAGIFYNEQFF.

The chain links TRBV19 to TRBJ1-1; TCRdb's assignment of TRBD1 cannot be checked, as there is no DNA. The CDR3 has 15 amino acids. Germline CDR1 LNHDA, CDR2 SQIVND (reference sequence). CDR3 sequence reads: CASSMFGRGGTEAFF.

This chain links TRBV20-1 with TRBJ2-7. The CDR3 consists of 16 residues. Germline V gives CDR1 DFQATT, CDR2 SNEGSKA (reference sequence). The CDR3 here is CSARDLVSGGPYEQYF.

The gene calls are TRBV20-1 and TRBJ2-5; TCRdb gives TRBD2 as the D gene, but with no DNA this cannot be confirmed. The CDR3 consists of 13 residues. From germline, CDR1 is DFQATT and CDR2 SNEGSKA (reference sequence). The CDR3 spells CSALVVEEETQYF.

The rearrangement uses TRBV7-9 and TRBJ2-6; there is no DNA to check the TCRdb D call of TRBD2. The CDR3 has 20 residues. Per the germline V gene, CDR1 is SEHNR and CDR2 is FQNEAQ (reference sequence). CDR3 amino acids: CASTRRLGVLPLAGANVLTF. Combining the CDR3 with reference TRBV7-9 and TRBJ2-6 gives the whole variable domain DTGVSQNPRHKITKRGQNVTFRCDPISEHNRLYWYRQTLGQGPEFLTYFQNEAQLEKSRLLSDRFSAERPKGSFSTLEIQRTEQGDSAMYLCASTRRLGVLPLAGANVLTFGAGSRLTVL.

J is TRBJ1-5 and V is TRBV19; the TCRdb D gene call, TRBD1, has no DNA to confirm it. Per germline, CDR1 LNHDA and CDR2 SQIVND (reference sequence). The CDR3 has 14 amino acids. This CDR3 is CASRPQGFGQPQHF.

V gene TRBV29-1 combines with J gene TRBJ1-4. Per the germline V gene, CDR1 is SQVTM and CDR2 is ANQGSEA. This CDR3 is 12 amino acids long. CDR3: CSVEVQNEKLFF.

The chain uses TRBV27 and TRBJ2-3. Germline CDR1 and CDR2: MNHEY and SMNVEV (reference sequence). The CDR3 length is 13 residues. The CDR3 sequence is CASSYNSGDTQYF.

This chain uses TRBV20-1 with TRBJ2-1; the TCRdb D gene call, TRBD1, has no DNA to confirm it. The CDR3 loop spans 15 amino acids. The germline V gene encodes CDR1 DFQATT and CDR2 SNEGSKA (reference sequence). The chain's CDR3 is CSARGIRDINNEQFF.

The V call is TRBV5-4, the J call TRBJ2-4; without DNA, the TCRdb call of TRBD1 cannot be checked. The CDR3 contains 12 residues. Per the germline V gene, CDR1 is SGHNT and CDR2 is YYREEE (reference sequence). The CDR3 loop is CATRDKENIQYF.

The gene calls are TRBV3-1 and TRBJ2-7; TCRdb returns TRBD1, unconfirmable since there is no DNA. The germline V gene has CDR1 LGHDT and CDR2 YNNKEL (reference sequence). The CDR3 contains 15 residues. The CDR3 loop is CASSPTGQGSHEQYF.

This chain uses TRBV12-3 or TRBV12-4 with TRBJ2-5. The CDR3 spans 12 residues. The CDR3 sequence: CASSLGSKTQYF.

The chain has TRBV4-3 and TRBJ2-5; the TCRdb D gene call, TRBD1, has no DNA to confirm it. The CDR3 is made up of 14 amino acids. From germline, CDR1 is LGHNA and CDR2 YSLEER. The chain's CDR3 is CASSQSTGFETQYF.

This clonotype is called medium-sized (0.01 to 0.1%) based on its frequency. This chain uses TRBV7-2 with TRBJ2-2. Germline V CDR1 and CDR2: SGHTA, FQGNSA. This CDR3 has 16 residues. The CDR3 spells CASSLGSGAGYAELFF.

This chain links TRBV7-9 with TRBJ2-2; no DNA is available, so the TRBD2 call from TCRdb remains unchecked. CDR1 SEHNR and CDR2 FQNEAQ come from the germline V gene (reference sequence). The CDR3 is 17 amino acids. CDR3 in amino acids: CASSSTIGGANTGELFF.

The chain uses TRBV4-3 and TRBJ2-7. CDR3 length: 15 residues. The germline V gene encodes CDR1 LGHNA and CDR2 YSLEER. The CDR3 loop reads CASSQSMDSFYEQYF.

The J gene is TRBJ2-2, the V gene TRBV7-9; there is no DNA to check the TCRdb D call of TRBD2. Germline CDR1 SEHNR, CDR2 FQNEAQ (reference sequence). This CDR3 comprises 17 residues. CDR3 region: CASSLGTGTANTGELFF.